The 30 T cell receptor beta chains in this list originate from one sample, sequenced in a study of blood T cell repertoires in COVID-19. Assay: immunoSEQ multiplex PCR; the TCRdb copy retains only in-frame clones and omits some. The data contain over 95,000 clones, more than 80% of them singletons. Sequencing was performed on peripheral blood. The receptors here all came from a woman aged 55-69 years with COVID-19, enrolled during active disease.

This clone was seen a handful of times. The chain employs TRBV19 and TRBJ1-4; TRBD1 might be the D (5 bases). Per the germline V gene, CDR1 is LNHDA and CDR2 is SQIVND (reference sequence). Between the trimmed V and J ends, which lost 2 bases and 6 bases, there was a span of 13 bases. The CDR3 totals 15 residues. The CDR3 DNA is TGTGCCAGTAGTATAAGTCCCGGGGACTATGAAAAACTGTTTTTT. Its translation: CASSISPGDYEKLFF.

The rearrangement joins TRBV20-1 to TRBJ2-7; TRBD1 is a possible D gene (6 bases). The CDR3 contains 11 residues. Between the trimmed V and J ends, which lost 6 bases and 5 bases, there was a span of 11 bases. Per the germline V gene, CDR1 is DFQATT and CDR2 is SNEGSKA (reference sequence). CDR3 protein: CSANTGNEQYF. The CDR3 nucleotides read TGCAGTGCAAATACAGGGAACGAGCAGTACTTC.

The chain uses TRBV5-1 and TRBJ2-7, with 12 bases fitting TRBD1. The germline V gene encodes CDR1 SGHRS and CDR2 YFSETQ. With V trimmed by 2 bases and J by 3 bases, 12 bases remained unmatched. The CDR3 totals 18 residues. CDR3: CASSLGTGGLEPHYEQYF. The CDR3 DNA follows: TGCGCCAGCAGCTTAGGGACAGGGGGCCTGGAGCCACACTACGAGCAGTACTTC.

The V gene is TRBV7-9, the J gene TRBJ1-1; D gene unclear. The V gene lost 0 bases and the J gene lost 5 bases, with 7 bases spanning the gap. CDR1 and CDR2 (germline): SEHNR, FQNEAQ (reference sequence). The CDR3 is 13 amino acids. The CDR3 here is CASSLAADTEAFF. The CDR3 nucleotides are TGTGCCAGCAGCTTAGCAGCGGATACTGAAGCTTTCTTT.

The V gene is TRBV7-9, the J gene TRBJ2-7; 8 positions agree with TRBD2. The V gene end was trimmed by 5 bases and the J gene end by 3 bases; junction bases not matched to a gene: 6. The CDR3 sequence is 14 residues long. The germline V gene has CDR1 SEHNR and CDR2 FQNEAQ (reference sequence). CDR3 amino acids: CASSPLREGYEQYF. The CDR3 DNA is TGTGCCAGCAGCCCCCTTCGGGAGGGCTACGAGCAGTACTTC. The whole variable domain, remainder taken from reference TRBV7-9 and TRBJ2-7, is DTGVSQNPRHKITKRGQNVTFRCDPISEHNRLYWYRQTLGQGPEFLTYFQNEAQLEKSRLLSDRFSAERPKGSFSTLEIQRTEQGDSAMYLCASSPLREGYEQYFGPGTRLTVT.

V and J are TRBV7-9 and TRBJ1-2, with TRBD1 matching over 8 bases. CDR3 length: 14 amino acids. V trimming: 5 bases; J trimming: 4 bases; junction bases outside the gene matches: 6. From germline, CDR1 is SEHNR and CDR2 FQNEAQ (reference sequence). CDR3 loop: CASSPGTGGYGYTF. As DNA, the CDR3 is TGTGCCAGCAGCCCCGGTACAGGGGGCTATGGCTACACCTTC.

This clone is deemed medium-sized. V usage is TRBV2 and J usage is TRBJ2-7; D is unclear. Germline values: CDR1 SNHLY, CDR2 FYNNEI. V lost 7 bases and J 6 bases, leaving 13 bases between the germline ends. The length of the CDR3 is 12 residues. The DNA of the CDR3 is TGTGCCAGCACCAACAACCTCCTCGAGCAGTACTTC. It translates to CASTNNLLEQYF.

The chain joins TRBV4-1 to TRBJ1-2; possible D gene TRBD1, 6 bases. CDR1 is MGHRA, CDR2 YSYEKL, per germline. This CDR3 region has 15 residues. V lost 5 bases, J lost 7 bases, and 20 bases lay in between. The CDR3 loop is CASSDEEGGATGYTF. The CDR3 DNA sequence: TGCGCCAGCAGCGATGAAGAAGGGGGGGCTACTGGCTACACCTTC.

The chain uses TRBV27 and TRBJ1-6; 7 bases agree with TRBD1. Germline values: CDR1 MNHEY, CDR2 SMNVEV (reference sequence). Trimming removed 5 bases from V and 7 bases from J; junction bases left unmatched: 8. The CDR3 sequence is 15 residues long. In DNA form, the CDR3 reads TGTGCCAGCAGTCTACAGGGGCCTGGGAATTCACCCCTCCACTTT. The encoded protein is CASSLQGPGNSPLHF.

The chain recombines TRBV24-1 with TRBJ1-2; tentative D call: TRBD1 (5 bases). The CDR3 contains 15 residues. The ends were cut back, 3 bases at V and 4 bases at J, with 14 bases in the middle. CDR1 KGHDR and CDR2 SFDVKD come from the germline V gene. CDR3 sequence (DNA): TGTGCCACCAGTGATAAGGTCGGGGGAGGCTATGGCTACACCTTC. It yields the protein CATSDKVGGGYGYTF.

The chain uses TRBV27 and TRBJ1-1; D remains unclear. The CDR3 covers 12 residues. CDR1 is MNHEY and CDR2 is SMNVEV in the germline V gene (reference sequence). Trimming left V 9 bases short and J 1 base short, with 9 bases between. The CDR3 region has the DNA TGTGCCAGTGGGCCGCCGAACACTGAAGCTTTCTTT. Translating gives CASGPPNTEAFF.

J is TRBJ2-2 and V is TRBV7-9; 7 bases line up with TRBD2. Germline V gene lookup returns CDR1 SEHNR and CDR2 FQNEAQ (reference sequence). The CDR3 contains 17 residues. Trimming at V came to 5 bases and at J to 4 bases, leaving 13 bases not matched to a gene. The CDR3 sequence is CASSLTSLAAVTGELFF. In DNA, the CDR3 is TGTGCCAGCAGCCTTACATCTCTAGCGGCGGTCACCGGGGAGCTGTTTTTT.

The J gene is TRBJ1-5, the V gene TRBV6-1; D call uncertain. The CDR3 runs 13 residues. V was shortened by 1 base and J by 4 bases, with 5 bases between the two germline ends. Germline V gives CDR1 MNHNS, CDR2 SASEGT. The chain's CDR3 is CASSEGYNQPQHF. As DNA, the CDR3 is TGTGCCAGCAGTGAAGGTTATAATCAGCCCCAGCATTTT.

The chain joins TRBV19 to TRBJ1-5, with 10 bases aligning to TRBD1. The CDR3 has 19 residues. Unmatched junction bases numbered 20, after V lost 6 bases and J lost 6 bases. Looked up from germline, CDR1 is LNHDA and CDR2 is SQIVND (reference sequence). The CDR3 here is CASSKRWDDRGRPGQPQHF. CDR3 DNA: TGTGCCAGTAGCAAGCGATGGGACGACAGGGGGCGGCCGGGTCAGCCCCAGCATTTT.

This chain joins TRBV19 and TRBJ1-1; D is possibly TRBD1 (5 bases). CDR1 LNHDA and CDR2 SQIVND come from the germline V gene (reference sequence). There are 14 residues in the CDR3. The V end was cut by 1 base, the J end by 7 bases, with 13 bases between. The CDR3 DNA follows: TGTGCCAGTAGTATAGGTCCCGGGGGGAATGAAGCTTTCTTT. Amino acid sequence: CASSIGPGGNEAFF.

The rearrangement joins TRBV7-5 to TRBJ1-5. TRBV7-5 is flagged as a pseudogene. The CDR3 is 13 amino acids. The CDR3 protein is CVRSERTPGPQHF. CDR3 sequence (DNA): TGTGTCAGAAGCGAGCGGACTCCCGGGCCCCAGCATTTT.

The V and J genes are TRBV5-5 and TRBJ2-3, with D unresolved. From germline, CDR1 is SGHKS and CDR2 YYEKEE (reference sequence). V lost 4 bases, J lost 1 base, and 10 bases lay in between. The CDR3 is 14 residues long. Here the CDR3 DNA reads TGTGCCAGCAGCCCGCGGTGGGGCACAGATACGCAGTATTTT. Amino acids: CASSPRWGTDTQYF. Full variable domain (remainder filled in from reference TRBV5-5 and TRBJ2-3): DAGVTQSPTHLIKTRGQQVTLRCSPISGHKSVSWYQQVLGQGPQFIFQYYEKEERGRGNFPDRFSARQFPNYSSELNVNALLLGDSALYLCASSPRWGTDTQYFGPGTRLTVL.

This clone appeared once. The chain carries TRBV7-9 and TRBJ2-7; D not certain. Looked up from germline, CDR1 is SEHNR and CDR2 is FQNEAQ (reference sequence). This CDR3 has 12 amino acids. V lost 5 bases and J 6 bases, leaving 11 bases between the germline ends. CDR3 coding DNA: TGTGCCAGCAGCCCTAACCTTGGCGAGCAGTACTTC. Translation gives CASSPNLGEQYF. Drawing the rest from reference TRBV7-9 and TRBJ2-7, the complete variable domain is DTGVSQNPRHKITKRGQNVTFRCDPISEHNRLYWYRQTLGQGPEFLTYFQNEAQLEKSRLLSDRFSAERPKGSFSTLEIQRTEQGDSAMYLCASSPNLGEQYFGPGTRLTVT.

CDR3 loop: CAISGASGGSSSYNEQFF. The CDR3 DNA is TGTGCCATCAGTGGGGCTAGCGGGGGTTCTAGCTCCTACAATGAGCAGTTCTTC. V gene TRBV10-3 combines with J gene TRBJ2-1, with 10 bases fitting TRBD2. The CDR3 loop spans 18 amino acids. Germline CDR1 ENHRY, CDR2 SYGVKD. Germline trimming cut 4 bases from V and 0 bases from J; bases unmatched to any gene: 9.

The gene calls are TRBV4-3 and TRBJ2-3; 7 bases are shared with TRBD2. This CDR3 spans 15 amino acids. Germline V CDR1 and CDR2: LGHNA, YSLEER. V lost 4 bases, J lost 1 base, and 5 bases stayed unmatched. CDR3 coding DNA: TGCGCCAGCAGCCCGAGCACTAGCGGCACAGATACGCAGTATTTT. Its protein product is CASSPSTSGTDTQYF.

This chain connects TRBV13 to TRBJ2-7, with 9 positions matching TRBD2. J was trimmed by 3 bases and V by 3 bases; bases with no gene match: 6. The CDR3 has 15 amino acids. Germline-derived CDR1 and CDR2 are PRHDT and FYEKMQ (reference sequence). The CDR3 sequence is CASSFRAGGDYEQYF. The CDR3 DNA reads TGTGCCAGCAGCTTTAGGGCGGGGGGGGACTACGAGCAGTACTTC.

This sequence joins TRBV18 and TRBJ1-1, with 8 positions matching TRBD1. The CDR3 runs 13 residues. Trimming removed 5 bases from V and 3 bases from J; junction bases left unmatched: 2. From germline, CDR1 is KGHSH and CDR2 LQKENI. The CDR3 DNA sequence: TGTGCCAGCTCAACAGGGGGAGACACTGAAGCTTTCTTT. Amino acids: CASSTGGDTEAFF.

The V and J genes are TRBV24-1 and TRBJ2-7; 7 bases agree with TRBD2. Germline CDR1 KGHDR, CDR2 SFDVKD. CDR3 length equals 16 residues. Germline trimming cut 3 bases from V and 5 bases from J; bases unmatched to any gene: 12. The CDR3 coding sequence is TGTGCCACCAGTGATCCCGCCGGGACTACCCACGACGAGCAGTACTTC. Its translation: CATSDPAGTTHDEQYF.

Written as DNA, the CDR3 is TGTGCCAGCTCCCTCGGCAGGGAGGTTCGGTCTGGAAACACCATATATTTT. The encoded protein is CASSLGREVRSGNTIYF. The gene calls are TRBV18 and TRBJ1-3; TRBD1 is a possible D gene (5 bases). Between the trimmed V and J ends, which lost 6 bases and 1 base, there was a span of 19 bases. The germline gives CDR1 KGHSH, CDR2 LQKENI. The CDR3 covers 17 residues.

This chain uses TRBV4-3 with TRBJ2-7; 7 bases match TRBD2. Trimming cost V 2 bases and J 9 bases; bases outside gene matches: 13. Germline CDR1 and CDR2: LGHNA and YSLEER. The CDR3 covers 15 residues. CDR3 sequence (DNA): TGCGCCAGCAGCCAACACGCCCCTGGGCGGGGGATGCAGTACTTC. Translated: CASSQHAPGRGMQYF.

The chain uses TRBV23-1 and TRBJ1-4; 11 positions match TRBD1. TRBV23-1 belongs to the ORF category, with a function that is uncertain. This CDR3 region has 20 residues. With 7 bases clipped from V and 10 bases from J, the junction kept 26 bases outside the gene matches. The CDR3 here is CASTTRPGQGGARVPGKLFF. CDR3 in DNA: TGCGCCAGCACGACCCGACCGGGACAGGGGGGCGCAAGGGTTCCGGGAAAACTGTTTTTT.

This chain connects TRBV4-1 to TRBJ2-3; D is perhaps TRBD2 (6 bases). The V gene lost 4 bases and the J gene lost 1 base, with 12 bases spanning the gap. The CDR3 has 15 amino acids. Germline V lookup: CDR1 MGHRA, CDR2 YSYEKL. The DNA for the CDR3 is TGCGCCAGCAGCCGGTCGGGCGGGGGCACAGATACGCAGTATTTT. Protein sequence: CASSRSGGGTDTQYF.

The chain links TRBV6-2 or TRBV6-3 to TRBJ1-1; no clear D. CDR3 length: 11 amino acids. V gave up 5 bases and J gave up 7 bases, with 8 bases separating them. CDR1 is MNHEY and CDR2 is SVGEGT in the germline V gene. CDR3 region: CASSGTVEAFF. The CDR3 DNA reads TGTGCCAGCAGTGGCACCGTTGAAGCTTTCTTT.

This chain uses TRBV5-5 with TRBJ1-2, with 7 positions matching TRBD1. V lost 2 bases to trimming and J lost 3 bases; unmatched junction nucleotides: 1. This CDR3 region has 13 residues. Germline loops: CDR1 SGHKS, CDR2 YYEKEE (reference sequence). The CDR3 region has the DNA TGTGCCAGCAGCTTAACAGGGGACTATGGCTACACCTTC. It yields the protein CASSLTGDYGYTF.

V and J are TRBV5-1 and TRBJ1-2; no clear D gene. V lost 1 base, J lost 6 bases, and 13 bases lay in between. The CDR3 is 14 residues long. The germline CDR1 and CDR2 sequences are SGHRS and YFSETQ. The CDR3 DNA reads as TGCGCCAGCAGCTTGCCAGGCCAGAAGGATGGCTACACCTTC. It is translated as CASSLPGQKDGYTF. Looking up the rest from reference TRBV5-1 and TRBJ1-2 gives the full variable domain: KAGVTQTPRYLIKTRGQQVTLSCSPISGHRSVSWYQQTPGQGLQFLFEYFSETQRNKGNFPGRFSGRQFSNSRSEMNVSTLELGDSALYLCASSLPGQKDGYTFGSGTRLTVV.